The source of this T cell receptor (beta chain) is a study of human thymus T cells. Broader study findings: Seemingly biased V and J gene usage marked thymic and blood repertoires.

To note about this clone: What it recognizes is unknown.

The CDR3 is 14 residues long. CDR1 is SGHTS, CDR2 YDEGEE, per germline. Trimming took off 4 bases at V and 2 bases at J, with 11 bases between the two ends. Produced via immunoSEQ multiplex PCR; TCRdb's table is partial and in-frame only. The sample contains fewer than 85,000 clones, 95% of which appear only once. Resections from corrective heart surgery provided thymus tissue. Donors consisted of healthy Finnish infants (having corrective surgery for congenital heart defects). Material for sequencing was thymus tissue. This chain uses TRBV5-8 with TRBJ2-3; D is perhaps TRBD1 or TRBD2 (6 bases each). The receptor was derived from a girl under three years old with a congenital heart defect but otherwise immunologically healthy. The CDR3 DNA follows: TGTGCCAGCAGCCCAGGGGAGGTCACAGATACGCAGTATTTT. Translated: CASSPGEVTDTQYF.